This is a list of T cell receptor beta chains from one sample in a study of early T cells in non-severe SARS-CoV-2 infection. A single record per CDR3 protein comes from TCRdb applying MiXCR to the 5' RACE reads. The table records about 81,000 distinct CDR3 sequences, around 6% of them present only once. Sequenced sample: whole blood. The source of these receptors is an adult who was a healthcare worker with PCR-confirmed SARS-CoV-2 infection or an uninfected control (not recorded which). The CDR3 runs from the conserved cysteine through the conserved F or W.

v_call	j_call	cdr3_aa
TRBV6-5	TRBJ2-1	CASSSDRGNYNEQFF
TRBV7-9	TRBJ1-2	CASSLVGTGGDGYTF
TRBV7-6	TRBJ2-2	CASSLANKNTGELFF
TRBV19	TRBJ2-6	CASSSIPGQGLGANVLTF
TRBV29-1	TRBJ2-7	CSVEKDRGGEQYF
TRBV18	TRBJ2-1	CASSMERRAPGGEQFF
TRBV6-1	TRBJ2-7	CASSEPLDAHSYEQYF
TRBV5-6	TRBJ2-7	CASSLGTGLEQYF
TRBV29-1	TRBJ2-3	CSAAGGNLADTQYF
TRBV2	TRBJ1-1	CASKANTEAFF
TRBV6-2/TRBV6-3	TRBJ2-7	CASSYTTSGNYEQYF
TRBV20-1	TRBJ1-2	CSAREQQGLYGYTF
TRBV4-2	TRBJ2-3	CASSLRTSGSGDTQYF
TRBV15	TRBJ1-1	CATSRRIQGLNTEAFF
TRBV27	TRBJ2-1	CASHTGRGSYNEQFF
TRBV9	TRBJ1-6	CASSVTGGNSPLHF
TRBV20-1	TRBJ2-7	CSASFGRDPSYEQYF
TRBV10-3	TRBJ2-1	CAINQDPYNEQFF
TRBV7-8	TRBJ2-7	CASSPPEGAKTHEQYF
TRBV20-1	TRBJ2-3	CSARFGLAGGADTQYF
TRBV10-3	TRBJ2-7	CAISDPGTVVGSYEQYF
TRBV25-1	TRBJ2-1	CASSEPGLAGVSNEQFF
TRBV14	TRBJ1-4	CASSQLNRVNEKLFF
TRBV11-2	TRBJ2-5	CASSLDLPSRGETQYF
TRBV7-8	TRBJ1-5	CASSLAGQFQPQHF
TRBV6-5	TRBJ1-1	CASSYLRTTNTEAFF
TRBV7-2	TRBJ2-3	CASSPGTSGWKPTDTQYF
TRBV6-6	TRBJ2-3	CASRAQGTDTQYF
TRBV12-3/TRBV12-4	TRBJ1-6	CASTQRTGTGNSPLHF
TRBV27	TRBJ2-4	CASSSPRVAKNIQYF
TRBV4-3	TRBJ2-5	CASSQGRQYQETQYF
TRBV11-2	TRBJ2-1	CASSLRTSGGAGNEQFF
TRBV4-1	TRBJ1-1	CASSRQSRGGTEAFF
TRBV20-1	TRBJ2-3	CSASGTLIGMDTQYF
TRBV28	TRBJ1-1	CASSSPGRATEAFF
TRBV7-2	TRBJ1-4	CASSLVGTTNEKLFF
TRBV18	TRBJ2-3	CASSPYRQGQDTQYF
TRBV20-1	TRBJ1-5	CSARGFGNQPQHF
TRBV20-1	TRBJ1-6	CSARPTGIAHSPLHF
TRBV12-3/TRBV12-4	TRBJ1-1	CASSFRLNTEAFF